This paragraph reports one T cell receptor (beta chain). The data stem from a study of cytomegalovirus exposure and HLA in healthy donors. 13 Jbeta primers and 60 Vbeta primers were used for the PCR. The protocol was immunoSEQ multiplex PCR, while the TCRdb copy is restricted to in-frame clones and leaves out a portion. The sample carries some 190,000 clones, around 85% recorded once. Looked up from germline, CDR1 is MNHNS and CDR2 is SASEGT. The CDR3 loop spans 13 amino acids. Trimming shortened V by 3 bases and J by 5 bases, and 9 bases separated the two germline ends. This chain links TRBV6-1 with TRBJ2-3; possible D gene TRBD1, 5 bases. The receptor comes from a boy aged 2-9 years in good health and CMV-seronegative. Input material: PBMCs. DNA for the CDR3: TGTGCCAGCAGTGAGGCAGGGCGAGATACGCAGTATTTT. Protein sequence: CASSEAGRDTQYF.